The sequence of this TCR beta chain was determined in a study of early T cells in non-severe SARS-CoV-2 infection (dated by TCRdb to the early 2020s). In terms of the full investigation: Bulk RNA from unsorted whole blood was used for TCR sequencing, so alpha and beta chains could not be paired.

A case-control design nested within a healthcare worker cohort in London, UK, was used, with weekly nasopharyngeal swab PCR tests and blood sampling performed. Between 23 and 31 March 2020, the week of the UK lockdown, healthcare workers were enrolled and then followed up weekly for as long as 16 weeks. Overall study results and their limits: VDJdb matching was skewed toward anti-spike CD8 responses and likely underestimated virus-specific expansions, missing private and CD4 specificities.

Including the terminal cysteine and valine, the CDR3 comprises 13 residues. The DNA shown is the 39-base CDR3, in frame from base 1. Via the germline V gene (reference sequence), CDR1 is LGHDT and CDR2 YNNKEL. Deletion took 0 bases off V and 0 bases off J, with a span of 3 bases between the germline ends. This clonotype was found many times. There is no known antigen for this receptor. Base quality data are lacking; no much larger clone is found one base away. Receptor libraries were prepared by 5' RACE. TCRdb shows the sequencer as NextSeq 500. In the TCR library protocol, unique molecular identifiers were attached to individual cDNA molecules to correct for PCR bias and sequencing error. TCR alpha and beta chains were both sequenced, and the abundances of alpha and beta sequences in each sample were closely correlated with each other. The study's processing was this. Decombinator V4 was used to annotate TCR sequences for V gene, J gene and CDR3. TCRs were defined as expanded if a significant change between any two time points was detected under a Poisson model with p below 0.0001. TCR abundances were normalised to the total number of TCRs sequenced per sample and expressed as counts per million. TRAV1-2 paired with TRAJ12, TRAJ20 or TRAJ33 defined MAIT TCRs, while TRAV10 paired with TRAJ18 defined iNKT TCRs. VDJdb, accessed 1 November 2021, was searched for CMV, EBV and SARS-CoV-2 annotated TCRs, excluding TCRs annotated for multiple antigens. Using fastp at Q25 and MiXCR, TCRdb reprocessed the public reads and kept productive beta chains. Records with the same CDR3 protein are collapsed into one entry carrying the most frequent genes and DNA. These V and J calls originate from TCRdb's pipeline instead of the authors' own analysis. The sample table lists approximately 35,000 distinct CDR3 sequences, 5.7% of them with a count of one. 5% to 6.5% of the sample rests with the top ten.

This clonotype was obtained from an adult who was a healthcare worker with PCR-confirmed SARS-CoV-2 infection or an uninfected control (not recorded which). The sample was whole blood. This chain joins TRBV3-1 to TRBJ2-7, with no confidently assigned D gene. The DNA reads TGTGCCAGCAGCCAAGACCCCTCCTACGAGCAGTACGTC. Translated, this gives CASSQDPSYEQYV.